Following are 20 T cell receptor beta chains from one sample sequenced in a study of blood T cells in healthy people across ages. Combining a sample-barcoded 5' primer with a J-beta primer mix, a second PCR ran for 7 to 11 cycles. One entry per CDR3 protein, called by TCRdb with MiXCR from the 5' RACE reads. The sample holds under 2 million distinct CDR3 sequences, 30% to 35% seen once. Sequencing was done on a sample of blood. The receptors come from a woman in her twenties or thirties in good health.

The rearrangement joins TRBV28 to TRBJ2-5; possible D gene TRBD1, 5 bases. V was cut by 3 bases and J by 0 bases, with 20 bases left in between. This CDR3 spans 18 amino acids. CDR1 is MDHEN, CDR2 SYDVKM, per germline. The CDR3 DNA is TGTGCCAGCAGTTTTTTAGGGGCCCGAGACGGTAACCAAGAGACCCAGTACTTC. Amino acids: CASSFLGARDGNQETQYF.

This clonotype was seen more than once but under ten times. The chain is built from TRBV20-1 and TRBJ1-2; D is possibly TRBD1 (5 bases). The CDR3 contains 14 residues. The germline V and J ends were trimmed by 3 bases and 5 bases, with 16 bases remaining between them. Per germline, CDR1 DFQATT and CDR2 SNEGSKA (reference sequence). CDR3 nucleotides: TGCAGTGCTAGCTCGGGGGAGGAGATTTATGGCTACACCTTC. The encoded protein is CSASSGEEIYGYTF.

This clonotype was seen many times. This chain uses TRBV4-1 with TRBJ2-5; D may be TRBD2 (5 bases). Germline values: CDR1 MGHRA, CDR2 YSYEKL. CDR3 length equals 15 residues. Between the trimmed V and J ends, which lost 1 base and 2 bases, there was a span of 11 bases. The CDR3 nucleotides read TGCGCCAGCAGCCAAGGCCAAGCGGTACAAGAGACCCAGTACTTC. This translates into CASSQGQAVQETQYF.

This clonotype showed up just a few times. The chain links TRBV27 to TRBJ2-7; D gene uncertain. Germline V gives CDR1 MNHEY, CDR2 SMNVEV (reference sequence). V gave up 5 bases and J gave up 3 bases, with 11 bases separating them. CDR3 length: 13 residues. CDR3 in amino acids: CASSRRWGYEQYF. The DNA for the CDR3 is TGTGCCAGCAGTCGAAGGTGGGGCTACGAGCAGTACTTC.

This clonotype has a handful of counts. The chain carries TRBV7-9 and TRBJ1-1, with D perhaps matching TRBD1 (5 bases). Germline CDR1 reads SEHNR; CDR2 reads FQNEAQ (reference sequence). Trimming removed 5 bases from V and 4 bases from J, with 17 bases in between. The CDR3 is 15 amino acids. Here the CDR3 reads CASSPGRGSATEAFF. In nucleotides, the CDR3 is TGTGCCAGCAGCCCGGGGAGGGGTTCGGCCACTGAAGCTTTCTTT.

This clonotype turned up a few times. The chain carries TRBV4-1 and TRBJ1-4, with a tentative D call TRBD1 (5 bases). This CDR3 is 16 amino acids long. Germline V gene lookup returns CDR1 MGHRA and CDR2 YSYEKL. V was clipped by 0 bases and J by 6 bases, with 14 bases between them. The CDR3 reads CASSQDRAGTDEKLFF. CDR3 sequence (DNA): TGCGCCAGCAGCCAAGATCGGGCAGGGACGGATGAAAAACTGTTTTTT.

In its sample, this clonotype was seen many times. The rearrangement uses TRBV4-1 and TRBJ2-5; possible D gene TRBD1, 8 bases. V lost 0 bases to trimming and J lost 11 bases, with 19 bases between them. The CDR3 extends over 15 amino acids. CDR1 MGHRA and CDR2 YSYEKL come from the germline V gene. The CDR3 bases are TGCGCCAGCAGCCAAGAACTGACAGGGGTGCGGGAGCAGTACTTC. Its translation is CASSQELTGVREQYF.

The genes are TRBV5-4 and TRBJ2-3; 10 positions agree with TRBD2. The germline CDR1 and CDR2 sequences are SGHNT and YYREEE (reference sequence). J gave up 0 bases and V 4 bases, and 8 bases lay outside the gene matches. This CDR3 has 17 residues. The CDR3 spells CASSSSGTSVSTDTQYF. DNA of the CDR3: TGTGCCAGCAGCAGTAGCGGGACTAGCGTTAGCACAGATACGCAGTATTTT.

The chain employs TRBV18 and TRBJ2-1; D possibly uses TRBD1 or TRBD2 (6 bases each). The germline V gene has CDR1 KGHSH and CDR2 LQKENI. The CDR3 length is 14 residues. Trimming stripped 6 bases from V and 9 bases from J, with 18 bases between. CDR3: CASSPRGPGGEQFF. The CDR3 bases are TGTGCCAGCTCGCCTCGGGGGCCGGGCGGTGAGCAGTTCTTC. Full variable domain (outside the CDR3, taken from reference TRBV18 and TRBJ2-1): NAGVMQNPRHLVRRRGQEARLRCSPMKGHSHVYWYRQLPEEGLKFMVYLQKENIIDESGMPKERFSAEFPKEGPSILRIQQVVRGDSAAYFCASSPRGPGGEQFFGPGTRLTVL.

This clonotype was counted a few times. The chain joins TRBV3-1 to TRBJ1-2; 11 bases are a match to TRBD1. The CDR3 has 19 amino acids. J lost 3 bases, V lost 3 bases, and 15 bases had no gene match. Germline V gene data show CDR1 as LGHDT and CDR2 as YNNKEL (reference sequence). For the CDR3, the DNA is TGTGCCAGCAGCCACCGACGACCCTTCGGACAGGGGGCATACTATGGCTACACCTTC. Its translation: CASSHRRPFGQGAYYGYTF.

The chain links TRBV20-1 to TRBJ2-3; D gene uncertain. CDR1 DFQATT and CDR2 SNEGSKA come from the germline V gene (reference sequence). The CDR3 covers 12 residues. The ends were cut back, 7 bases at V and 0 bases at J, with 8 bases in the middle. CDR3 DNA sequence: TGCAGTGTCCCCCCTAGCACAGATACGCAGTATTTT. Translation: CSVPPSTDTQYF.

This clonotype showed up just a few times. The DNA of the CDR3 is TGTGCCATCAGTGATATGGGACAGGTGGCCTCAGATACGCAGTATTTT. It specifies CAISDMGQVASDTQYF. The chain combines TRBV10-3 with TRBJ2-3, with 8 bases matching TRBD1. Per the germline V gene, CDR1 is ENHRY and CDR2 is SYGVKD. J was trimmed by 4 bases and V by 3 bases; bases with no gene match: 9. The CDR3 totals 16 residues.

In this sample, this clonotype turned up a few times. V and J are TRBV7-2 and TRBJ2-3; TRBD2 matches at 14 bases. Looked up from germline, CDR1 is SGHTA and CDR2 is FQGNSA. Trimming removed 0 bases from V and 7 bases from J; junction bases left unmatched: 9. CDR3 length: 18 residues. The CDR3 spells CASSLASGTSGSLNTQYF. In DNA, the CDR3 is TGTGCCAGCAGCTTAGCATCGGGGACTAGCGGGAGTTTAAATACGCAGTATTTT.

This clonotype occurred a few times. V is TRBV5-1 and J is TRBJ2-1, with D hard to call. The V end was cut by 0 bases, the J end by 0 bases, with 10 bases between. The CDR3 contains 16 residues. Per germline, CDR1 SGHRS and CDR2 YFSETQ. CDR3 loop: CASSLVGVSSYNEQFF. DNA for the CDR3: TGCGCCAGCAGCTTGGTTGGGGTAAGCTCCTACAATGAGCAGTTCTTC.

The table lists this clonotype with a few counts. The genes are TRBV6-6 and TRBJ1-5, with 7 bases lining up with TRBD1. Looked up from germline, CDR1 is MNHNY and CDR2 is SVGAGI (reference sequence). The CDR3 consists of 16 residues. With 5 bases clipped from V and 3 bases from J, the junction kept 10 bases outside the gene matches. CDR3 amino acids: CASSDPDREDNQPQHF. CDR3 coding DNA: TGTGCCAGCAGTGACCCAGACAGGGAGGACAATCAGCCCCAGCATTTT.

The rearrangement uses TRBV20-1 and TRBJ2-3; TRBD2 matches at 10 bases. CDR1 and CDR2 from the germline V gene are DFQATT and SNEGSKA (reference sequence). The CDR3 totals 16 residues. The J segment lost 4 bases and the V segment lost 6 bases, leaving 13 bases of the junction unmatched. This CDR3 is CSATLYPSGGADTQYF. The CDR3 DNA sequence: TGCAGTGCCACACTGTACCCAAGCGGGGGGGCAGATACGCAGTATTTT.

The chain links TRBV4-1 to TRBJ2-3; 8 bases fit TRBD2. J gave up 9 bases and V 5 bases, and 10 bases lay outside the gene matches. The CDR3 has 14 amino acids. CDR1 and CDR2 (germline): MGHRA, YSYEKL. The CDR3 nucleotides are TGCGCCAGCAGCGACAGCGGGGGCCAAGGGACGCAGTATTTT. It translates to CASSDSGGQGTQYF.

The CDR3 sequence is CASSQDPSETEAFF. The DNA for the CDR3 is TGTGCCAGCAGCCAGGACCCTTCGGAGACTGAAGCTTTCTTT. The V and J genes are TRBV4-2 and TRBJ1-1; D call uncertain. There are 14 residues in the CDR3. CDR1 is LGHNA and CDR2 is YNFKEQ in the germline V gene. The V end was cut by 3 bases, the J end by 5 bases, with 13 bases between.

The chain links TRBV3-1 to TRBJ2-7, with 7 bases identical to TRBD2. V shed 3 bases, J shed 0 bases, and the junction held 2 bases outside the gene matches. Germline V CDR1 and CDR2: LGHDT, YNNKEL (reference sequence). This CDR3 comprises 14 residues. DNA for the CDR3: TGTGCCAGCAGCCAGGGGGGGATCTCCTACGAGCAGTACTTC. Its translation: CASSQGGISYEQYF.

The chain has TRBV7-9 and TRBJ1-2; D remains unclear. Germline V gene data show CDR1 as SEHNR and CDR2 as FQNEAQ (reference sequence). The CDR3 is made up of 14 amino acids. Trimming cost V 5 bases and J 6 bases, with 16 bases left between them. CDR3 region: CASSTWNRRDGYTF. The CDR3 bases are TGTGCCAGCAGCACCTGGAACCGGCGGGATGGCTACACCTTC.